This T cell receptor (beta chain) was documented in a study of CD8+CD57+ T cells in acquired aplastic anemia. For the study at large: The mean DNA yield obtained from sorted CD4+ and CD8+ cells came to approximately 3 ug.

Profiling that covered TCR beta VDJ and CDR3 relied on genomic DNA as its template. TCRdb re-called the reads through MiXCR, storing one row per CDR3 protein. The table lists 150,000 to 180,000 distinct CDR3 sequences, approximately 52% of them singletons, with approximately 12% in the top ten. Patients sequenced had flow cytometry evidence of CD8+CD57+ cell expansion. Severe acquired aplastic anemia was the diagnosis recorded for all patients. Per the germline V gene, CDR1 is SGHRS and CDR2 is YFSETQ. V was pared by 3 bases and J by 3 bases, with 2 bases of the junction left unmatched. CDR3 size: 13 residues. Whole-study results and caveats: Around 29 shared CD8+ CDR3s appeared highly expressed within patients' immunodominant clones. Patients did not significantly differ from controls in CD8+ Simpson's diversity.

This clonotype was seen many times. Its cognate antigen is unknown. The chain carries TRBV5-1 and TRBJ2-5; TRBD2 agrees at 7 bases. Sequenced sample: sorted CD4+, CD8+, or CD8+CD57+ T cells (not recorded which) from PBMCs. The receptor was derived from a human donor with aplastic anemia. In nucleotides, the CDR3 is TGCGCCAGCAGCTGGGGGGGGGAAGAGACCCAGTACTTC. Protein: CASSWGGEETQYF.